This T cell receptor beta chain was sequenced for a study of blood T cell repertoires in COVID-19. Study details: Samples representing acute and convalescent COVID-19 were sourced from the United States, Italy and Spain. T cells, B-cell-depleted T cells, or PBMCs provided the cDNA or gDNA that served as material.

Germline V lookup: CDR1 SEHNR, CDR2 FQNEAQ (reference sequence). V trimming: 7 bases; J trimming: 5 bases; junction bases outside the gene matches: 8. The CDR3 spans 14 residues. As processed by the authors: Reference gene primer amplification in the assay estimated nucleated cell counts. Repertoires were generated with immunoSEQ multiplex PCR, while TCRdb's copy carries only in-frame clones and drops some. V and J calls plus clone size are reproduced from that table; the DNA served to infer D and trimming. The sample has 150,000 to 200,000 clones; 75% to 90% are singletons. This clonotype was sampled from a human donor in a cohort sampled during active COVID-19. The sample consisted of peripheral blood. V gene TRBV7-9 combines with J gene TRBJ2-1; 7 bases match TRBD2. The CDR3 DNA reads as TGTGCCAGCATGTGGCGGGAGAGCGACAATGAGCAGTTCTTC. Its protein product is CASMWRESDNEQFF.